This T cell receptor (beta chain) originates from a study of T cells in Graves' hyperthyroidism and ophthalmopathy. The germline V and J ends were trimmed by 5 bases and 0 bases, with 7 bases remaining between them. Germline V gives CDR1 SGHDN, CDR2 FVKESK. This CDR3 has 14 residues. Not enrolled were patients with uncontrolled infection, other autoimmune disease, pregnancy or lactation. The study, taken as a whole, reports: A 13 V-J model separated ophthalmopathy from stable hyperthyroidism.

Amplified regions were TCR beta CDR3 sequences from RNA transcripts. HTBI primers were the set used in a first-round RT-PCR of the TCR CDR3. TCRdb used MiXCR to reprocess the multiplex PCR reads, holding one entry per CDR3 protein. The sample holds a few hundred thousand distinct CDR3 sequences, less than 25% seen once. This clonotype showed up many times. Its antigen remains unidentified. The chain uses TRBV14 and TRBJ2-2, with D perhaps TRBD1 (5 bases). The source of this sequence is a man aged 18 to 35 with Graves' hyperthyroidism. The source material was blood. Written as DNA, the CDR3 is TGTGCCAGCAGCAAGGGGACGAACACCGGGGAGCTGTTTTTT. This gives the protein CASSKGTNTGELFF.